A selection of T cell receptor beta chains follows, all from one sample in a study of control samples from healthy donors and cancer patients. TCRdb keeps only in-frame clones here, not all; method: immunoSEQ multiplex PCR. The sample includes 100,000 to 150,000 clones, less than 95% of them seen just once. The sequenced sample was blood. These receptors originate from a young man in good health. CDR3s include the opening cysteine and the closing phenylalanine or tryptophan. D genes are given only for firm matches. Clone size is not always given. Where it is, it says once, few, many or a class for expanded clones.

cdr3_length j_call clone_size v_call d_call cdr3_nt cdr3_aa
14 TRBJ1-4 NA TRBV6-5 NA TGTGCCAGCACAATAGATGCGACTAATGAAAAACTGTTTTTT CASTIDATNEKLFF
13 TRBJ1-1 NA TRBV12-3/TRBV12-4 NA TGTGCCAGCAGTTTTGGGGGGAACACTGAAGCTTTCTTT CASSFGGNTEAFF
12 TRBJ2-7 NA TRBV7-9 NA TGTGCCAGCGGGAGGAGACCTTACGAGCAGTACTTC CASGRRPYEQYF
16 TRBJ2-5 NA TRBV19 NA TGTGCCAGTAGTATAGGAGGCGGTCAGAATAGTTATACCCAGTACTTC CASSIGGGQNSYTQYF
15 TRBJ2-7 NA TRBV4-2 NA TGTGCCAGCAGCCAAGGATCTAGGAATACCTACGAGCAGTACTTC CASSQGSRNTYEQYF
15 TRBJ1-5 NA TRBV6-2/TRBV6-3 TRBD1 TGTGCCAGCAGTTTTCTCGGGACAGGGGAACAGCCCCAGCATTTT CASSFLGTGEQPQHF
14 TRBJ1-5 NA TRBV7-7 NA TGTGCCAGCAGCCTGAGACGGATGAATCAGCCCCAGCATTTT CASSLRRMNQPQHF
14 TRBJ1-6 NA TRBV23-1 NA TGCGCCACCCGGGGGGCACAGGGTCATTCACCCCTCCACTTT CATRGAQGHSPLHF
14 TRBJ1-1 NA TRBV5-5 NA TGTGCCAGCAGCTTGGTGGCCGTGGGCACTGAAGCTTTCTTT CASSLVAVGTEAFF
17 TRBJ1-4 once TRBV4-1 NA TGCGCCAGCAGCCCGCCTATACTGGGGTTAGAGGGTGAAAAACTGTTTTTT CASSPPILGLEGEKLFF
15 TRBJ1-2 NA TRBV19 NA TGTGCCAGTAGTATAGCCGGAGGGGCTGGCTATGGCTACACCTTC CASSIAGGAGYGYTF
9 TRBJ2-5 NA TRBV2 NA TGTGCCAGCAAGGGGGGCCAGTACTTC CASKGGQYF
17 TRBJ2-1 NA TRBV13 TRBD2 TGTGCCAGCAGCTGCACCGACCCGGGACTAGCGGGGCCCGAGCAGTTCTTC CASSCTDPGLAGPEQFF
16 TRBJ2-1 NA TRBV4-1 TRBD1 TGCGCCAGCAGCCAGGTACGCGACAAGGGGGCCCGAGAGCAGTTCTTC CASSQVRDKGAREQFF
14 TRBJ1-1 NA TRBV30 NA TGTGCCTGGAGTGGGGGCCTGGGCGGGACTGAAGCTTTCTTT CAWSGGLGGTEAFF
15 TRBJ2-7 NA TRBV4-1 NA TGCGCCAGCAGCCAAGCCGGGGTGAGCTCCTACGAGCAGTACTTC CASSQAGVSSYEQYF
15 TRBJ1-3 NA TRBV5-1 TRBD1 TGCGCCAGCAGCTGGACGACAGGGAGTGGAAACACCATATATTTT CASSWTTGSGNTIYF
13 TRBJ1-2 NA TRBV30 NA TGTGCCTGGAACGGAGGGGGACCCTCCCTCAACACCTTC CAWNGGGPSLNTF
13 TRBJ1-5 NA TRBV29-1 NA TGCAGCGTTGAAGGTGGCACTAATCAGCCCCAGCATTTT CSVEGGTNQPQHF
15 TRBJ1-1 NA TRBV7-9 NA TGTGCCAGCAGCTATACAGGGCGGGGGGACACTGAAGCTTTCTTT CASSYTGRGDTEAFF
12 TRBJ1-1 NA TRBV6-6 NA TGTGCCAGCACCTCCGGGAACACTGAAGCTTTCTTT CASTSGNTEAFF
13 TRBJ1-5 NA TRBV5-5 NA TGTGCCAGCAGCGTACAGGGAAATCAGCCCCAGCATTTT CASSVQGNQPQHF
11 TRBJ1-1 NA TRBV19 NA TGTGCCAGTAGTATGTACGGGAAAGCTTTCTTT CASSMYGKAFF
19 TRBJ2-1 once TRBV7-9 TRBD2 TGTGCCAGCACCGAGATGAAGGGGATATTGTCTAGCGGGCACAATGAGCAGTTCTTC CASTEMKGILSSGHNEQFF
14 TRBJ1-6 NA TRBV11-3 NA TGTGCCAGCAGCTTAGTTTGGGGACATTCACCCCTCCACTTT CASSLVWGHSPLHF
15 TRBJ2-3 NA TRBV3-1/TRBV3-2 NA TGTGCCAGCAGCTTCACTGCGGGGGCCACAGATACGCAGTATTTT CASSFTAGATDTQYF
18 TRBJ2-2 NA TRBV15 NA TGTGCCACCAGCAGAGTGGCTTCTGGGGGGGCCTTCACCGGGGAGCTGTTTTTT CATSRVASGGAFTGELFF
16 TRBJ1-3 NA TRBV3-1/TRBV3-2 NA TGTGCCAGCAGCCAAGTAAGGCCCATCTCTGGAAACACCATATATTTT CASSQVRPISGNTIYF
14 TRBJ2-4 NA TRBV11-2 NA TGTGCCAGCAGCTTAGGTCTAAGCCCAAACATTCAGTACTTC CASSLGLSPNIQYF
16 TRBJ2-2 NA TRBV7-3 TRBD2 TGTGCCAGCAGCTTAGGGAGGGGATGGAACACCGGGGAGCTGTTTTTT CASSLGRGWNTGELFF
13 TRBJ1-2 NA TRBV10-3 NA TGTGCCATCAGTGAGTCGGGCGACTATGGCTACACCTTC CAISESGDYGYTF
13 TRBJ1-2 NA TRBV12-3/TRBV12-4 NA TGTGCCAGCAGTTTAGGGCAGAGCTATGGCTACACCTTC CASSLGQSYGYTF
14 TRBJ1-2 once TRBV5-1 NA TGCGCCAGCAGCCCCCCCAGCGCCAACTATGGCTACACCTTC CASSPPSANYGYTF
15 TRBJ1-1 once TRBV29-1 NA TGCAGCGTTGATGAGGGTGAGGCCATGAACACTGAAGCTTTCTTT CSVDEGEAMNTEAFF
15 TRBJ1-2 NA TRBV12-5 TRBD1 TGTGCTAGTGGCACCGGGACAGGGGGCACGTATGGCTACACCTTC CASGTGTGGTYGYTF
15 TRBJ1-4 NA TRBV5-1 TRBD1 TGCGCCAGCAGCTTAATGGGACAGCTGGGGGAAAAACTGTTTTTT CASSLMGQLGEKLFF
14 TRBJ1-6 once TRBV30 NA TGTGCCTGGAAAGTCGGGCAGGGCCCTTCACCCCTCCACTTT CAWKVGQGPSPLHF
15 TRBJ1-2 NA TRBV5-4 TRBD1 TGTGCCAGCAGAATCGGAAGGGACAGTTCGGGAGGCTACACCTTC CASRIGRDSSGGYTF
11 TRBJ1-2 NA TRBV4-2 NA TGTGCCAGCAGCCACCCCCACGGTTACACCTTC CASSHPHGYTF
15 TRBJ1-4 NA TRBV11-3 NA TGTGCCAGCAGCTTAGTGTGGGCAGGGGAGGAAAAACTGTTTTTT CASSLVWAGEEKLFF
15 TRBJ1-1 NA TRBV20-1 NA TGCAGTGCTAGTTATTCGGGACGGATGAACACTGAAGCTTTCTTT CSASYSGRMNTEAFF
15 TRBJ1-2 NA TRBV6-5 TRBD1 TGTGCCAGCAGGTATTATCCCGGGACAGACTATGGCTACACCTTC CASRYYPGTDYGYTF
19 TRBJ2-1 NA TRBV18 TRBD2 TGTGCCAGCTCACCGTTGTCGGGGCTAGCGGGGGGGCTCGGCAATGAGCAGTTCTTC CASSPLSGLAGGLGNEQFF
12 TRBJ1-6 NA TRBV5-4 TRBD1 TGTGCCAGCAGCGACTGGACAGGGGTCCCCCACTTT CASSDWTGVPHF
12 TRBJ2-1 NA TRBV6-5 NA TGTGCCAGCAGAACGGGGTACAATGAGCAGTTCTTC CASRTGYNEQFF
15 TRBJ1-5 NA TRBV4-1 NA TGCGCCAGCAGCCGATCTTCCACCCTGGGCCAGCCCCAGCATTTT CASSRSSTLGQPQHF
14 TRBJ1-1 NA TRBV11-2 NA TGTGCCAGCAGCTTAGAATCGGGTTTCACTGAAGCTTTCTTT CASSLESGFTEAFF
15 TRBJ2-5 once TRBV5-1 TRBD1 TGCGCCAGCAGCTTACTGACAGGGGGCGTCGAGACCCAGTACTTC CASSLLTGGVETQYF
17 TRBJ1-6 few TRBV2 NA TGTGCCAGCAGTGAAGCGCGTCCTTGGGACACTCCGTCACCCCTCCACTTT CASSEARPWDTPSPLHF